This TCR beta chain was captured in a study of blood T cell repertoires in COVID-19. Overall study context: PBMCs, B-cell-depleted T cells, or T cells were the source of the cDNA or gDNA that made up the material.

Germline V lookup: CDR1 MNHEY, CDR2 SMNVEV (reference sequence). The V gene lost 8 bases and the J gene lost 3 bases, with 8 bases spanning the gap. The length of the CDR3 is 11 residues. Using immunoSEQ multiplex PCR, the repertoire was profiled, and TCRdb retains in-frame clones only, with some absent. The sample holds some 120,000 clones; roughly 81% are singletons and the top ten take roughly 1.4%. Specimen: peripheral blood. The origin of this receptor is a middle-aged man with acute or convalescent COVID-19. This chain uses TRBV27 with TRBJ2-7; D may be TRBD1 (6 bases). The CDR3 protein is CASAGVYEQYF. The CDR3 DNA follows: TGTGCCAGCGCAGGGGTCTACGAGCAGTACTTC.